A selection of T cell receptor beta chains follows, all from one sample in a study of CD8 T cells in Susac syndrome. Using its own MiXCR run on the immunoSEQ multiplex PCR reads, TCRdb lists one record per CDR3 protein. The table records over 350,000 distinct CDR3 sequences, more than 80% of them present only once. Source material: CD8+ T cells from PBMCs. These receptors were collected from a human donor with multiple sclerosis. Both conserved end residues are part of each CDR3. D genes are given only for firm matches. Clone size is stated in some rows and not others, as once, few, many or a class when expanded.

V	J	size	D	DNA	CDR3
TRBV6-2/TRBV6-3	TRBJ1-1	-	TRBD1	TGTGCCAGCAGCCCCGGGACAGGGAGTCGGAGGGGAATTTCGCGGATGAACACTGAAGCTTTCTTT	CASSPGTGSRRGISRMNTEAFF
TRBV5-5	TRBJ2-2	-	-	TGTGCCAGCAGCCCGCCCGGGCCTGCGTGGGAGCTGTTTTTT	CASSPPGPAWELFF
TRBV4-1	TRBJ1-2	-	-	TGCGCCAGCAGCCAAGATCCTTGGCGGGGGGCCGCCTATGGCTACACCTTC	CASSQDPWRGAAYGYTF
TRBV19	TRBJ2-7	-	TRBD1	TGTGCCAGTAGCAAGGGACAGGGGAGTTTCTACGAGCAGTACTTC	CASSKGQGSFYEQYF
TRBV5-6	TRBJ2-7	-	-	TGTGCCAGCAGCTTGCGTTTAGGAGTTTACGAGCAGTACTTC	CASSLRLGVYEQYF
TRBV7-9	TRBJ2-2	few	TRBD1	TGTGCCAGCAGCTGGACAGGGAATACCGGGGAGCTGTTTTTT	CASSWTGNTGELFF
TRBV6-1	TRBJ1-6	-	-	TGTGCCAGCAGTGTTGACAGGAGCTATAATTCACCCCTCCACTTT	CASSVDRSYNSPLHF
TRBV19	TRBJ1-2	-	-	TGTGCCAGTAGTTCCGCCTCTTGGGGCAATGGCTACACCTTC	CASSSASWGNGYTF
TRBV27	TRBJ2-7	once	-	TGTGCCAGCAGTTTATATAGGGCAGCCTACGAGCAGTACTTC	CASSLYRAAYEQYF
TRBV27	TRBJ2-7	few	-	TGTGCCAGCAGTCCCACCCGTGGGTACGAGCAGTACTTC	CASSPTRGYEQYF
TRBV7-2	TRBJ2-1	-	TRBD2	TGTGCCAGCAGCTGGATGAGCGGGAGCTCCTACAATGAGCAGTTCTTC	CASSWMSGSSYNEQFF
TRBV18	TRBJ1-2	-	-	TGTGCCAGCTCACCACCGGTGATCTGGGATGGTGGCTACACCTTC	CASSPPVIWDGGYTF